These 3 T cell receptor beta chains came from one sample sequenced in a study of blood T cell repertoires in COVID-19. The data were produced by immunoSEQ multiplex PCR, yet TCRdb's version contains in-frame clones alone and is incomplete. Counted here are about 200,000 clones, about nine tenths occurring once; the ten biggest clones make up 4.4%. The source material was peripheral blood. Receptors were obtained from a man in his fifties with acute or convalescent COVID-19.

The rearrangement joins TRBV29-1 to TRBJ2-2; D possibly corresponds to TRBD2 (5 bases). This CDR3 region has 12 residues. Trimming shortened V by 4 bases and J by 6 bases, and 9 bases separated the two germline ends. Per the germline V gene, CDR1 is SQVTM and CDR2 is ANQGSEA. DNA of the CDR3: TGCAGCGTTGGGACTGGAGCCGGGGAGCTGTTTTTT. It is translated as CSVGTGAGELFF.

The chain combines TRBV19 with TRBJ2-5; a possible D gene is TRBD1 (6 bases). The CDR3 runs to 14 residues. V lost 5 bases and J 4 bases, leaving 14 bases between the germline ends. CDR1 LNHDA and CDR2 SQIVND come from the germline V gene (reference sequence). CDR3 sequence reads: CASSWVQGGETQYF. The DNA for the CDR3 is TGTGCCAGTAGTTGGGTACAAGGGGGAGAGACCCAGTACTTC.

V gene TRBV19 combines with J gene TRBJ1-5; maybe TRBD1 (6 bases). Germline V gene lookup returns CDR1 LNHDA and CDR2 SQIVND (reference sequence). The CDR3 runs to 16 residues. Trimming left V 5 bases short and J 3 bases short, with 17 bases between. Written as DNA, the CDR3 is TGTGCCAGTAGTTCCCCGGGGGGGCAGGCCAATCAGCCCCAGCATTTT. Its protein product is CASSSPGGQANQPQHF.